This TCR beta chain is from a study of metastatic and nonmetastatic thyroid tumors (dated by TCRdb to about 2020). Looking at the study overall: The researchers compared repertoires between peripheral blood samples and tumor or nodule tissue samples from patients with malignant or benign thyroid disease.

CDR1 and CDR2, looked up from the germline V gene (reference sequence), are SGHAT and FQDESV. The CDR3 measures 18 amino acids from cysteine to phenylalanine. Only CDR3 DNA remains: 54 bases, in frame from the first base. Results and caveats for the whole study, not just this receptor: TCR beta diversity was reported as significantly higher in malignant tumors than in benign nodules, in both blood and tumor samples.

About this clone: Its antigen is currently not known. At one of its ends the junction is not consistent with the germline gene, which may arise from a read error.

Library prep was done by PCR. The reads were generated on an Illumina HiSeq 4000. High-throughput sequencing was used to profile the TCR beta-chain CDR3 region of every patient. The published analysis was carried out like this. The researchers built a classifier to tell apart papillary thyroid cancer patients with distant metastasis, based on CDR3 differences among clinicopathological groups. The Shannon index was used to assess repertoire diversity, and the Morisita-Horn index was used to assess tumor-blood repertoire similarity. TCRdb reprocessed the public reads (quality trimming at Q25 with fastp, clone calling with MiXCR) and kept in-frame beta chains. In this record, the V and J calls reflect TCRdb's handling and not the investigators' own analysis. This sample is represented by more than 11,000 clones; almost 30% of them were singletons. The ten biggest clones cover roughly 4.3% of the sample.

None of the patients had been given any treatment before thyroid surgery. Using T-cell receptor beta sequencing, the researchers looked back retrospectively at clinical samples from patients, gathered between about 2011 and 2018. The sequence links TRBV11-1 to TRBJ2-1; a stretch of 8 junction bases matches TRBD2. The sequence came from a female donor with papillary thyroid cancer or a benign thyroid nodule (not recorded which). Some clones in this sample may be carry-over from other donors' samples. Sequencing was done on a sample of blood. The DNA reads TGTGCCAGCAGCGCTCCCAGTATTAGCGGGATGGCCAACAATGACCAGTTCTTC. It encodes CASSAPSISGMANNDQFF.